The 3 T cell receptor beta chains below were found in one sample sequenced in a study of T-cell memory formation after mild COVID-19. TCRdb ran MiXCR on the 5' RACE reads and lists one entry per CDR3 protein. The sample lists roughly 550,000 distinct CDR3 sequences; about a fifth were seen once. The sample comprised PBMCs or a T cell subset sorted from them (not recorded which). Every receptor here comes from an adult woman who had mild COVID-19 (a few samples of this study predate the infection). Cell type and time point are not known.

This clonotype was seen only a few times. The chain has TRBV12-3 or TRBV12-4 and TRBJ2-3; no clear D gene. V lost 0 bases, J lost 6 bases, and 7 bases lay in between. The CDR3 runs 13 residues. CDR3 loop: CASSLALWDTQYF. CDR3 coding DNA: TGTGCCAGCAGTTTAGCCCTTTGGGATACGCAGTATTTT.

The J gene is TRBJ2-7, the V gene TRBV12-3 or TRBV12-4, with 8 nucleotides matching TRBD1. V dropped 7 bases and J dropped 2; count of bases not matched to a gene: 7. The CDR3 extends over 14 amino acids. The chain's CDR3 is CASTVGTGPYEQYF. CDR3 DNA: TGTGCCAGCACCGTCGGGACAGGCCCCTACGAGCAGTACTTC.

This chain joins TRBV9 and TRBJ2-7, with 7 bases that match TRBD1. The CDR3 extends over 13 amino acids. The V gene's germline CDR1 is SGDLS and CDR2 YYNGEE. The V and J ends lost 0 bases and 6 bases, in that order; junction bases with no gene match: 3. In DNA form, the CDR3 reads TGTGCCAGCAGCGTAGATGAGGGGGCCGAGCAGTACTTC. Translating it yields CASSVDEGAEQYF.